These 10 T cell receptor beta chains were sequenced from one sample in a study of shared clonotypes between healthy human individuals. Method: immunoSEQ multiplex PCR; TCRdb's copy keeps in-frame clones and lacks some. This table has more than 90,000 clones, roughly two thirds appearing once. The sequenced sample was memory CD8+ T cells sorted from blood. The subset here: CD45RO+ cells pooled with CCR7-negative TemRA cells. Receptors were obtained from a man aged 30-40 years in good health.

The CDR3 region has the DNA TGTGCCAGTAGTGCGTATCCCGGGACAGGGGGACTAGCGGGAGGCCCTCCGGAGACCCAGTACTTC. This gives the protein CASSAYPGTGGLAGGPPETQYF. The V gene is TRBV19, the J gene TRBJ2-5; 15 bases agree with TRBD2. CDR1 LNHDA and CDR2 SQIVND come from the germline V gene (reference sequence). This CDR3 has 22 amino acids. V shed 5 bases, J shed 5 bases, and the junction held 24 bases outside the gene matches.

A few counts support this clone. CDR3 nucleotide sequence: TGTGCCAGCAGTGGGCTCCACGGGGAGCTGTTTTTT. Translation: CASSGLHGELFF. V usage is TRBV27 and J usage is TRBJ2-2, with D unclear. CDR3 size: 12 residues. Trimming stripped 5 bases from V and 7 bases from J, with 8 bases between. Per the germline V gene, CDR1 is MNHEY and CDR2 is SMNVEV (reference sequence).

The chain uses TRBV2 and TRBJ1-2; D gene unclear. There are 11 residues in the CDR3. Trimming removed 7 bases at V and 7 bases at J, with 10 bases between. The germline V gene encodes CDR1 SNHLY and CDR2 FYNNEI. CDR3 nucleotide sequence: TGTGCCAGCACCCCCACCCGTGGCTACACCTTC. This gives the protein CASTPTRGYTF.

The rearrangement links TRBV7-9 to TRBJ2-3; 8 nucleotides agree with TRBD2. Germline CDR1 SEHNR, CDR2 FQNEAQ (reference sequence). This CDR3 has 16 residues. The J segment lost 2 bases and the V segment lost 5 bases, leaving 9 bases of the junction unmatched. CDR3 sequence (DNA): TGTGCCAGCAGCCTTAGCGGGACGATACTCACAGATACGCAGTATTTT. This sequence encodes CASSLSGTILTDTQYF.

This clone was seen a handful of times. V is TRBV28 and J is TRBJ2-7; 7 bases align to TRBD2. This CDR3 is built from 16 residues. Looked up from germline, CDR1 is MDHEN and CDR2 is SYDVKM. The V and J ends lost 3 bases and 2 bases, in that order; junction bases with no gene match: 10. This CDR3 reads CASSFTSGLTPYEQYF. Here the CDR3 DNA reads TGTGCCAGCAGTTTCACCTCGGGACTAACTCCCTACGAGCAGTACTTC.

This clone was counted between two and nine times. This chain uses TRBV5-6 with TRBJ2-7, with a possible D match to TRBD2 (5 bases). CDR3 size: 12 residues. The ends were cut back, 2 bases at V and 2 bases at J, with 5 bases in the middle. Germline values: CDR1 SGHDT, CDR2 YYEEEE. This chain's CDR3 is CASSFGAYEQYF. The CDR3 DNA is TGTGCCAGCAGCTTCGGGGCCTACGAGCAGTACTTC.

The sample holds many counts of this clone. This chain links TRBV6-1 with TRBJ2-5; the match to TRBD2 covers 9 bases. Germline V gives CDR1 MNHNS, CDR2 SASEGT. Trimming removed 0 bases from V and 2 bases from J; junction bases left unmatched: 1. This CDR3 is built from 15 residues. The CDR3, as DNA: TGTGCCAGCAGTGAAGCTAGCGGGAGTCAAGAGACCCAGTACTTC. Amino acid sequence: CASSEASGSQETQYF.

This clone was counted a few times. The gene calls are TRBV29-1 and TRBJ1-4, with TRBD1 as a possible D gene (5 bases). CDR1 is SQVTM and CDR2 is ANQGSEA in the germline V gene. Between the trimmed V and J ends, which lost 6 bases and 7 bases, there was a span of 18 bases. The CDR3 runs 14 residues. In DNA form, the CDR3 reads TGCAGCGTCCGGCCGGGGCCGGGCGGTGAAAAACTGTTTTTT. Residues: CSVRPGPGGEKLFF.

V and J are TRBV21-1 and TRBJ2-1; TRBD2, the D gene given by the table, was not confirmed from the DNA. TRBV21-1 is described as a pseudogene. There are 15 residues in the CDR3. The CDR3 spells CASPHEKEVFFEQFF. For the CDR3, the DNA is TGTGCCAGCCCCCACGAAAAGGAGGTCTTTTTTGAGCAGTTCTTC.

This clone was seen a few times. The chain couples TRBV5-1 to TRBJ2-3; a weak D match, TRBD1 (5 bases). Trimming took 0 bases from V and 2 from J, leaving 10 bases between them. Germline V gene lookup returns CDR1 SGHRS and CDR2 YFSETQ. This CDR3 has 15 residues. CDR3 in DNA: TGCGCCAGCAGCTTGGAGCAGGGAAACACAGATACGCAGTATTTT. Encoded protein: CASSLEQGNTDTQYF.